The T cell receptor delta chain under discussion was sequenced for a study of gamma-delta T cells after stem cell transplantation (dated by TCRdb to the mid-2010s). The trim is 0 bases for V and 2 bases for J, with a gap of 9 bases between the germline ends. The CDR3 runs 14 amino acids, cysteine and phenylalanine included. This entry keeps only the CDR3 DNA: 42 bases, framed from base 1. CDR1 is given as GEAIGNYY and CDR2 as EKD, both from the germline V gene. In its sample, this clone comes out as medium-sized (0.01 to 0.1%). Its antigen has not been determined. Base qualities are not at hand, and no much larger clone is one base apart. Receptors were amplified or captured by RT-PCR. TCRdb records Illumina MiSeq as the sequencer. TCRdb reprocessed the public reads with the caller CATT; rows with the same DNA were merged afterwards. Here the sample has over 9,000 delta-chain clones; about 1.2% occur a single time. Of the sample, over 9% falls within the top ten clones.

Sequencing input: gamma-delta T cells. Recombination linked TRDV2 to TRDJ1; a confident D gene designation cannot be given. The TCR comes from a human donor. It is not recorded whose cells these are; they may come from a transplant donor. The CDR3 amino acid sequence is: CACDTIGGTDKLIF. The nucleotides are TGTGCCTGTGACACCATCGGAGGGACCGATAAACTCATCTTT.